These 9 T cell receptor beta chains share one sample of origin, sequenced in a study of early T cells in non-severe SARS-CoV-2 infection. Via MiXCR, TCRdb re-called the 5' RACE reads, giving one row per CDR3 protein. The sample lists some 57,000 distinct CDR3 sequences, around 5.6% occurring once. The sequenced sample was whole blood. These receptors all stem from an adult who was a healthcare worker with PCR-confirmed SARS-CoV-2 infection or an uninfected control (not recorded which).

This clonotype was detected ten times or more. The chain is built from TRBV18 and TRBJ2-7; D is perhaps TRBD1 (6 bases). Germline-derived CDR1 and CDR2 are KGHSH and LQKENI. The ends were cut back, 4 bases at V and 2 bases at J, with 15 bases in the middle. CDR3 length: 15 amino acids. The CDR3 spells CASSQTLGGPYEQYF. CDR3 coding DNA: TGTGCCAGCTCACAGACGTTAGGGGGACCCTACGAGCAGTACTTC.

This clonotype occurred many times. The V and J genes are TRBV10-3 and TRBJ2-3; D is perhaps TRBD1 (6 bases). Germline V gene lookup returns CDR1 ENHRY and CDR2 SYGVKD. V shed 6 bases and J shed 4 bases, with 11 bases lying between them. The CDR3 has 13 residues. The CDR3 reads CAIRIQGSDTQYF. The CDR3 coding sequence is TGTGCCATCAGAATACAGGGTTCAGATACGCAGTATTTT.

The V and J genes are TRBV30 and TRBJ2-2; 9 bases are shared with TRBD1. Germline CDR1 reads GTSNPN; CDR2 reads SVGIG (reference sequence). The trim removed 0 bases at V and 2 bases at J, leaving 19 bases unmatched. The CDR3 runs 21 residues. The CDR3 protein is CAWSVSPTTDRGLLNTGELFF. The CDR3 DNA reads TGTGCCTGGAGTGTATCGCCTACAACGGACAGGGGCCTCCTAAACACCGGGGAGCTGTTTTTT.

The rearrangement uses TRBV3-1 and TRBJ2-7, with D uncertain. Trimming took off 2 bases at V and 7 bases at J, with 6 bases between the two ends. The germline CDR1 and CDR2 sequences are LGHDT and YNNKEL (reference sequence). The CDR3 is made up of 11 amino acids. The CDR3 region has the DNA TGTGCCAGCAGCCAATTCCAAGAGCAGTACTTC. Its protein product is CASSQFQEQYF.

This clonotype has more than one count but fewer than ten. V usage is TRBV13 and J usage is TRBJ2-2, with D tentatively TRBD2 (5 bases). The CDR3 runs to 15 residues. Germline loops: CDR1 PRHDT, CDR2 FYEKMQ (reference sequence). V lost 2 bases to trimming and J lost 4 bases, with 11 bases between them. The CDR3 sequence is CASSLSGWGTGELFF. CDR3 nucleotide sequence: TGTGCCAGCAGCTTAAGCGGCTGGGGCACCGGGGAGCTGTTTTTT.

This clonotype has at least ten counts. This chain uses TRBV12-3 or TRBV12-4 with TRBJ1-2; D remains unclear. The CDR3 has 15 amino acids. Trimming shortened V by 1 base and J by 4 bases, and 13 bases separated the two germline ends. CDR3 nucleotides: TGTGCCAGCAGTTTAGACAGCGGGCAGTTCTATGGCTACACCTTC. As protein: CASSLDSGQFYGYTF.

This clonotype was found many times. This chain joins TRBV6-2 or TRBV6-3 and TRBJ2-7; a possible D gene is TRBD1 (5 bases). Germline assignment: CDR1 MNHEY and CDR2 SVGEGT. V lost 4 bases, J lost 3 bases, and 16 bases lay in between. CDR3 length: 15 amino acids. CDR3 residues: CASSFQGHQLYEQYF. CDR3 sequence (DNA): TGTGCCAGCAGTTTCCAGGGTCACCAACTCTACGAGCAGTACTTC.

This clonotype was recorded at least ten times. The chain recombines TRBV5-5 with TRBJ2-1, with D tentatively TRBD2 (5 bases). V was clipped by 5 bases and J by 6 bases, with 9 bases between them. Looked up from germline, CDR1 is SGHKS and CDR2 is YYEKEE (reference sequence). The CDR3 consists of 12 residues. CDR3 sequence (DNA): TGTGCCAGCAGAACTAGAATCAATGAGCAGTTCTTC. This gives the protein CASRTRINEQFF.

The sample holds many counts of this clonotype. V and J are TRBV12-3 or TRBV12-4 and TRBJ2-1; D remains ambiguous. Trimming left V 5 bases short and J 0 bases short, with 14 bases between. This CDR3 comprises 16 residues. CDR3 in amino acids: CASSKWRPVSYNEQFF. CDR3 in DNA: TGTGCCAGCAGTAAGTGGCGGCCCGTCTCCTACAATGAGCAGTTCTTC.